The 10 T cell receptor beta chains reported below all come from one sample, sequenced in a study of T cells in Graves' hyperthyroidism and ophthalmopathy. It was RNA transcripts that yielded the amplified TCR beta CDR3 regions. During a first-round RT-PCR of the TCR CDR3, the HTBI primer set was used. Via MiXCR, TCRdb re-called the multiplex PCR reads, giving one row per CDR3 protein. The sample consists of about 770,000 distinct CDR3 sequences, around 20% of them appearing once. The sequenced sample was blood. The receptors stem from a woman between 45 and 65 years old with Graves' hyperthyroidism that later progressed to Graves' ophthalmopathy.

V gene TRBV6-4 combines with J gene TRBJ1-2; 12 positions match TRBD1. CDR3 length: 15 residues. The trim removed 6 bases at V and 3 bases at J, leaving 5 bases unmatched. Per germline, CDR1 MRHNA and CDR2 SNTAGT. CDR3 region: CASRAGTGGDYGYTF. The CDR3 coding sequence is TGTGCCAGCAGGGCCGGGACAGGGGGCGACTATGGCTACACCTTC.

The chain couples TRBV4-1 to TRBJ2-1, with 10 bases fitting TRBD1. This CDR3 is 17 amino acids long. J gave up 1 base and V 0 bases, and 3 bases lay outside the gene matches. The V gene's germline CDR1 is MGHRA and CDR2 YSYEKL. The CDR3 reads CASSQDPGQGSYNEQFF. The CDR3 DNA reads TGCGCCAGCAGCCAAGACCCGGGACAGGGGTCCTACAATGAGCAGTTCTTC.

Many counts were recorded for this clonotype. The genes are TRBV7-3 and TRBJ2-3, with a tentative D call TRBD2 (5 bases). Germline lookup yields CDR1 SGHTA and CDR2 FQGTGA. V was clipped by 0 bases and J by 5 bases, with 9 bases between them. This CDR3 comprises 14 residues. Here the CDR3 DNA reads TGTGCCAGCAGCTTAACTAGCAGCGGAGATACGCAGTATTTT. The encoded protein is CASSLTSSGDTQYF.

This clonotype was counted at least ten times. The chain carries TRBV27 and TRBJ2-7; the D is unclear. Trimming cost V 5 bases and J 4 bases, with 18 bases left between them. CDR1 is MNHEY, CDR2 SMNVEV, per germline (reference sequence). The CDR3 loop spans 15 amino acids. The CDR3 DNA is TGTGCCAGCAGTCCCTTAGACTTCTCCGCTTACGAGCAGTACTTC. Its protein product is CASSPLDFSAYEQYF.

The table lists this clonotype with many counts. The V gene is TRBV14, the J gene TRBJ2-1, with no clear D. The CDR3 has 15 amino acids. Trimming took off 2 bases at V and 2 bases at J, with 10 bases between the two ends. CDR1 is SGHDN and CDR2 is FVKESK in the germline V gene. CDR3 loop: CASSQIRVPYNEQFF. CDR3 bases: TGTGCCAGCAGCCAAATTAGGGTCCCCTACAATGAGCAGTTCTTC.

Points on this clonotype: One end of the junction is discordant with germline, which a read error may explain. The chain carries TRBV20-1 and TRBJ1-1; TRBD1 might be the D (5 bases). The CDR3 is 13 amino acids. Germline lookup yields CDR1 DFQATT and CDR2 SNEGSKA (reference sequence). CDR3 DNA sequence: TGCAGTGCTAGAGGGGGGTTGGACACTGAAGCTTCCTTT. Its translation: CSARGGLDTEASF.

This chain uses TRBV11-1 with TRBJ2-1; 8 nucleotides match TRBD2. J was trimmed by 0 bases and V by 8 bases; bases with no gene match: 12. The V gene's germline CDR1 is SGHAT and CDR2 FQDESV (reference sequence). The CDR3 runs 17 residues. The CDR3 loop is CASGRLAGRSSYNEQFF. For the CDR3, the DNA is TGTGCCAGCGGGAGGCTAGCGGGTAGGAGCTCCTACAATGAGCAGTTCTTC.

This clonotype was seen many times. At one of its ends the junction is not consistent with the germline gene, which may arise from a read error. V is TRBV12-3 or TRBV12-4 and J is TRBJ1-1; D is perhaps TRBD1 (6 bases). CDR3 size: 14 residues. This CDR3 reads CASSLGDISLEAIF. As DNA, the CDR3 is TGTGCCAGCAGTTTAGGGGACATATCCCTTGAAGCTATCTTT.

The chain carries TRBV6-2 or TRBV6-3 and TRBJ1-2; 7 nucleotides align to TRBD1. The CDR3 loop spans 16 amino acids. The germline V gene encodes CDR1 MNHEY and CDR2 SVGEGT. V shed 0 bases and J 4 bases; nucleotides not matched to a gene: 8. This CDR3 reads CASSYSGQVTAYGYTF. CDR3 DNA: TGTGCCAGCAGTTACTCAGGACAGGTGACTGCCTATGGCTACACCTTC.

This clonotype was seen only a few times. The chain carries TRBV5-1 and TRBJ2-2; a weak D match, TRBD1 (6 bases). V dropped 3 bases and J dropped 6 bases, with 18 bases sitting between them. The CDR3 extends over 16 amino acids. In germline, CDR1 is SGHRS, CDR2 YFSETQ. The CDR3 DNA is TGCGCCAGCAGCTCCTACATTAACAGGGATCCCGGGGAGCTGTTTTTT. Its translation: CASSSYINRDPGELFF.